A single sample gave rise to the 16 T cell receptor beta chains below, sequenced in a study of spatial heterogeneity in lung cancer. The time point denotes: sample taken at primary tumor resection. In each case, whole RNA from tumor, nontumor lung or frozen PBMC was sequenced unsorted. A single record per CDR3 protein comes from TCRdb applying MiXCR to the 5' RACE reads. This table has tens of thousands of distinct CDR3 sequences, roughly an eighth appearing once. This material consisted of PBMCs, taken at surgery. The receptors come from a male donor with early-stage non-small cell lung cancer.

The genes are TRBV19 and TRBJ2-3, with 10 bases matching TRBD2. This CDR3 region has 15 residues. CDR1 is LNHDA, CDR2 SQIVND, per germline (reference sequence). The trim removed 8 bases at V and 2 bases at J, leaving 7 bases unmatched. The CDR3 region is CASSPGTSATDTQYF. The CDR3, as DNA: TGTGCCAGTTCCCCCGGGACTAGCGCCACAGATACGCAGTATTTT.

The chain couples TRBV4-1 to TRBJ2-1; TRBD2 might be the D (6 bases). The ends were cut back, 0 bases at V and 2 bases at J, with 14 bases in the middle. CDR1 and CDR2 (germline): MGHRA, YSYEKL. The length of the CDR3 is 17 residues. CDR3 nucleotide sequence: TGCGCCAGCAGCCAAGATTTAGGGCTAGCGCCCTACAATGAGCAGTTCTTC. Its translation: CASSQDLGLAPYNEQFF.

This clonotype was observed many times. The rearrangement uses TRBV2 and TRBJ1-2; tentative D call: TRBD1 (5 bases). The CDR3 is made up of 13 amino acids. The V end lost 6 bases, the J end lost 2 bases, and 10 bases lay between the germline ends. The V gene's germline CDR1 is SNHLY and CDR2 FYNNEI. The chain's CDR3 is CASSYTGNYGYTF. The CDR3 bases are TGTGCCAGCAGCTATACAGGAAACTATGGCTACACCTTC.

This clonotype appeared a few times. The rearrangement uses TRBV6-1 and TRBJ2-7; the match to TRBD1 covers 7 bases. J was trimmed by 6 bases and V by 5 bases; bases with no gene match: 4. The CDR3 runs 12 residues. Germline V gene data show CDR1 as MNHNS and CDR2 as SASEGT. DNA for the CDR3: TGTGCCAGCAGTTTTCGACAGGGCGAGCAGTACTTC. Its translation: CASSFRQGEQYF.

This clonotype was counted only a few times. V usage is TRBV25-1 and J usage is TRBJ2-5; TRBD2 matches 7 bases. CDR1 is MGHDK and CDR2 is SYGVNS in the germline V gene. Trimming cost V 6 bases and J 1 base; bases outside gene matches: 8. The CDR3 contains 15 residues. CDR3 nucleotides: TGTGCCAGCAGCTTAGCGGGTGACATCCAAGAGACCCAGTACTTC. Protein sequence: CASSLAGDIQETQYF.

The CDR3: CASSHGVGGAPEAFF. The CDR3 DNA sequence: TGTGCCAGCAGCCACGGCGTAGGAGGGGCTCCTGAAGCTTTCTTT. The rearrangement joins TRBV3-1 to TRBJ1-1; D perhaps matches TRBD1 (5 bases). Trimming removed 3 bases from V and 6 bases from J, with 17 bases in between. The CDR3 is 15 amino acids. Germline assignment: CDR1 LGHDT and CDR2 YNNKEL (reference sequence). The full variable domain, rest sourced from reference TRBV3-1 and TRBJ1-1, is DTAVSQTPKYLVTQMGNDKSIKCEQNLGHDTMYWYKQDSKKFLKIMFSYNNKELIINETVPNRFSPKSPDKAHLNLHINSLELGDSAVYFCASSHGVGGAPEAFFGQGTRLTVV.

This clonotype was recorded a few times. DNA of the CDR3: TGTGCCAGCAGCCAAGATAGCGGCGGGACACTCCACGACAGCATTCAGTACTTC. Encoded protein: CASSQDSGGTLHDSIQYF. The V gene is TRBV3-1, the J gene TRBJ2-4, with D possibly being TRBD1 or TRBD2 (6 bases each). This CDR3 comprises 18 residues. V was cut by 0 bases and J by 9 bases, with 24 bases left in between. Germline CDR1 LGHDT, CDR2 YNNKEL (reference sequence).

Of note for this clonotype: This sequence may be a read error, since a much larger clone differs from it by one base. The CDR3 protein is CASSQEIFGELFF. CDR3 bases: TGTGCCAGCAGCCAAGAAATTTTCGGGGAGCTGTTTTTT. The V call is TRBV3-1, the J call TRBJ2-2; no firm D call. The CDR3 covers 13 residues. Deletions cut 0 bases from V and 7 bases from J, with 6 bases between. Germline values: CDR1 LGHDT, CDR2 YNNKEL (reference sequence).

This chain links TRBV20-1 with TRBJ2-7; 9 bases map to TRBD2. J lost 3 bases, V lost 3 bases, and 15 bases had no gene match. CDR3 length equals 17 residues. The germline V gene encodes CDR1 DFQATT and CDR2 SNEGSKA (reference sequence). CDR3 DNA sequence: TGCAGTGCTAGTAGGCTACTGGCGGGGGGGCTGGGCTACGAGCAGTACTTC. This translates into CSASRLLAGGLGYEQYF.

A few counts support this clonotype. The rearrangement uses TRBV5-6 and TRBJ2-5, with 9 bases lining up with TRBD1. V shed 1 base and J 5 bases; nucleotides not matched to a gene: 6. The length of the CDR3 is 15 residues. Germline V gene lookup returns CDR1 SGHDT and CDR2 YYEEEE. CDR3 protein: CASSLRTGAGETQYF. The CDR3 region has the DNA TGTGCCAGCAGCTTGCGGACAGGGGCGGGGGAGACCCAGTACTTC. The full variable domain, with the rest looked up from reference TRBV5-6 and TRBJ2-5, is DAGVTQSPTHLIKTRGQQVTLRCSPKSGHDTVSWYQQALGQGPQFIFQYYEEEERQRGNFPDRFSGHQFPNYSSELNVNALLLGDSALYLCASSLRTGAGETQYFGPGTRLLVL.

This clonotype was seen only a few times. This sequence joins TRBV2 and TRBJ2-1; D gene unclear. This CDR3 has 15 residues. Per germline, CDR1 SNHLY and CDR2 FYNNEI. Trimming cost V 4 bases and J 0 bases, with 10 bases left between them. DNA of the CDR3: TGTGCCAGCAGTGGGCTAGGTAGCTCCTACAATGAGCAGTTCTTC. Its translation: CASSGLGSSYNEQFF.

J is TRBJ1-1 and V is TRBV30, with D possibly matching TRBD1 (6 bases). Germline CDR1 reads GTSNPN; CDR2 reads SVGIG (reference sequence). V lost 5 bases and J 6 bases, leaving 13 bases between the germline ends. The CDR3 runs to 12 residues. DNA for the CDR3: TGTGCCTGGGGAAGAGGGGGGGCTGAAGCTTTCTTT. It codes for CAWGRGGAEAFF. The whole variable domain, remainder taken from reference TRBV30 and TRBJ1-1, is SQTIHQWPATLVQPVGSPLSLECTVEGTSNPNLYWYRQAAGRGLQLLFYSVGIGQISSEVPQNLSASRPQDRQFILSSKKLLLSDSGFYLCAWGRGGAEAFFGQGTRLTVV.

The rearrangement joins TRBV5-1 to TRBJ2-1; no definite D call. The CDR3 covers 13 residues. Trimming left V 0 bases short and J 4 bases short, with 5 bases between. Germline CDR1 SGHRS, CDR2 YFSETQ. The CDR3 DNA reads TGCGCCAGCAGCTTGGCCCGATACAATGAGCAGTTCTTC. It yields the protein CASSLARYNEQFF. The variable domain in full, completed from reference TRBV5-1 and TRBJ2-1, reads KAGVTQTPRYLIKTRGQQVTLSCSPISGHRSVSWYQQTPGQGLQFLFEYFSETQRNKGNFPGRFSGRQFSNSRSEMNVSTLELGDSALYLCASSLARYNEQFFGPGTRLTVL.

This clonotype was counted at least ten times. In nucleotides, the CDR3 is TGTGCCAGCAGCTTAGGCTCGGCCGCGAACATGAACACTGAAGCTTTCTTT. This codes for CASSLGSAANMNTEAFF. J is TRBJ1-1 and V is TRBV7-6; D gene ambiguous. Germline values: CDR1 SGHVS, CDR2 FNYEAQ. The V end lost 1 base, the J end lost 0 bases, and 15 bases lay between the germline ends. This CDR3 has 17 amino acids.

This clonotype was detected only a few times. V usage is TRBV5-1 and J usage is TRBJ2-1; D assignment may be TRBD1 or TRBD2 (6 bases each). The CDR3 spans 16 residues. V lost 1 base to trimming and J lost 4 bases, with 15 bases between them. CDR1 and CDR2 (germline): SGHRS, YFSETQ. This CDR3 reads CASSLPGGTGYNEQFF. CDR3 DNA sequence: TGCGCCAGCAGCTTGCCCGGGGGAACAGGGTACAATGAGCAGTTCTTC.

The V and J genes are TRBV6-5 and TRBJ2-1, with D maybe TRBD2 (6 bases). The V end was cut by 5 bases, the J end by 5 bases, with 22 bases between. This CDR3 spans 17 amino acids. CDR1 is MNHEY, CDR2 SVGAGI, per germline. CDR3 sequence (DNA): TGTGCCAGCAGTGGGTCCCAGCCCGCGGGAACCCACAATGAGCAGTTCTTC. It encodes CASSGSQPAGTHNEQFF.